The 26 T cell receptor beta chains in this list originate from one sample, sequenced in a study of blood T cells in healthy people across ages (dated by TCRdb to 2014 to 2015). To prepare the library, 5' RACE was applied. Reads for this sample came from an Illumina HiSeq 2500. A second PCR of about 6 to 12 cycles was performed with a sample-barcoded 5' primer and a J-beta primer mix. TCRdb redid the processing of the public reads, applying fastp at Q25 and MiXCR, and retained in-frame beta chains. Rows are combined by CDR3 protein, so each entry shows the most common genes and DNA. The sample contains about 1.8 million distinct CDR3 sequences, around half of them found a single time. The ten top clones hold less than 2.5% of the sample. The sample comprised blood. The receptors here all came from a woman between 40 and 50 years old in good health.

The chain has TRBV6-5 and TRBJ2-5; tentative D call: TRBD1 (6 bases). This CDR3 is built from 14 residues. Between the trimmed V and J ends, which lost 6 bases and 2 bases, there was a span of 13 bases. Germline V gives CDR1 MNHEY, CDR2 SVGAGI. CDR3 nucleotides: TGTGCCAGCAGACCACAGGGCCTACAAGAGACCCAGTACTTC. Translating it yields CASRPQGLQETQYF.

J is TRBJ1-2 and V is TRBV3-1; possible D gene TRBD1, 5 bases. Trimming took 6 bases from V and 2 from J, leaving 10 bases between them. Looked up from germline, CDR1 is LGHDT and CDR2 is YNNKEL (reference sequence). This CDR3 spans 13 amino acids. The CDR3 DNA reads as TGTGCCAGCAGGATGGACACCAACTATGGCTACACCTTC. It specifies CASRMDTNYGYTF.

DNA of the CDR3: TGTGCCAGCAGCTTAGCGTTAATGCCTGAAGCTTTCTTT. It codes for CASSLALMPEAFF. This rearrangement joins TRBV7-2 to TRBJ1-1, with D unclear. Per germline, CDR1 SGHTA and CDR2 FQGNSA. The CDR3 sequence is 13 residues long. Trimming stripped 0 bases from V and 6 bases from J, with 8 bases between.

The chain employs TRBV5-1 and TRBJ1-6; no clear D gene. V was pared by 2 bases and J by 4 bases, with 19 bases between. This CDR3 contains 18 residues. CDR1 and CDR2 (germline): SGHRS, YFSETQ. CDR3 sequence: CASSFNQEPRSYNSPLHF. The CDR3, as DNA: TGCGCCAGCAGCTTCAACCAGGAGCCACGATCTTATAATTCACCCCTCCACTTT.

CDR3 nucleotides: TGTGCCAGCAGTTCCCCGGGACAGGGTAACGCCTACGAGCAGTACTTC. Translating it yields CASSSPGQGNAYEQYF. The gene calls are TRBV6-5 and TRBJ2-4, with 9 bases matching TRBD1. The closer fit of TRBJ2-7 to the DNA end suggests the J call may be wrong. Germline V gene data show CDR1 as MNHEY and CDR2 as SVGAGI. The CDR3 loop spans 16 amino acids.

This clonotype has more than one count but fewer than ten. The rearrangement joins TRBV20-1 to TRBJ2-3, with 7 bases fitting TRBD2. Germline assignment: CDR1 DFQATT and CDR2 SNEGSKA (reference sequence). The V segment lost 3 bases and the J segment 4 bases; nucleotides outside the gene matches: 7. The CDR3 consists of 14 residues. CDR3 sequence: CSARKGGYADTQYF. As DNA, the CDR3 is TGCAGTGCTAGGAAGGGAGGGTACGCAGATACGCAGTATTTT.

This clonotype was recorded a few times. The chain couples TRBV4-3 to TRBJ2-5; 16 positions agree with TRBD2. CDR1 and CDR2 (germline): LGHNA, YSLEER. The CDR3 has 20 amino acids. J was trimmed by 4 bases and V by 0 bases; bases with no gene match: 11. The CDR3 loop reads CASSQEGTSGGALIRETQYF. CDR3 DNA: TGCGCCAGCAGCCAAGAAGGGACTAGCGGGGGGGCGTTAATCCGAGAGACCCAGTACTTC.

This chain connects TRBV20-1 to TRBJ2-7, with 11 bases identical to TRBD1. Germline V CDR1 and CDR2: DFQATT, SNEGSKA (reference sequence). J gave up 6 bases and V 8 bases, and 12 bases lay outside the gene matches. This CDR3 region has 14 residues. Written as DNA, the CDR3 is TGCAGTACAATTATAGGACAGGGGGCATTCGAGCAGTACTTC. It encodes CSTIIGQGAFEQYF.

The chain uses TRBV2 and TRBJ1-2, with 7 nucleotides matching TRBD1. The germline V gene has CDR1 SNHLY and CDR2 FYNNEI. V lost 7 bases and J lost 0; bases outside the gene matches: 8. CDR3 length: 15 residues. The CDR3 DNA reads TGTGCCAGCAATGCAGGGGGATTTCCTAACTATGGCTACACCTTC. Encoded protein: CASNAGGFPNYGYTF.

The rearrangement uses TRBV5-1 and TRBJ2-3, with D possibly called TRBD1 or TRBD2 (5 bases each). The CDR3 extends over 17 amino acids. CDR1 and CDR2 (germline): SGHRS, YFSETQ. Trimming stripped 4 bases from V and 4 bases from J, with 22 bases between. CDR3 coding DNA: TGCGCCAGCAGCCCCTCGACGACAGTCGGGGTTGCAGATACGCAGTATTTT. Its protein product is CASSPSTTVGVADTQYF.

The CDR3 here is CASSFEVGEQYF. The DNA for the CDR3 is TGTGCCAGCAGTTTTGAGGTCGGTGAGCAGTACTTC. This chain uses TRBV28 with TRBJ2-7; no definite D call. Germline CDR1 reads MDHEN; CDR2 reads SYDVKM. The CDR3 is made up of 12 amino acids. V lost 3 bases and J lost 7, with 10 bases in between.

This clonotype was detected only once. This sequence joins TRBV7-9 and TRBJ2-5, with 12 bases aligning to TRBD2. This CDR3 is built from 20 residues. Unmatched junction bases numbered 14, after V lost 2 bases and J lost 1 base. Germline CDR1 and CDR2: SEHNR and FQNEAQ (reference sequence). CDR3 sequence: CASSLFSLAGGLKPQETQYF. Written as DNA, the CDR3 is TGTGCCAGCAGCTTATTTTCACTAGCGGGGGGCCTGAAACCCCAAGAGACCCAGTACTTC.

This clonotype showed up just a few times. This rearrangement joins TRBV28 to TRBJ2-5; weak D call: TRBD1 (5 bases). CDR1 and CDR2 from the germline V gene are MDHEN and SYDVKM. CDR3 length: 13 residues. V was cut by 7 bases and J by 2 bases, with 11 bases left in between. CDR3 DNA: TGTGCCAGCACCTCGCAGGGTCAAGAGACCCAGTACTTC. As protein: CASTSQGQETQYF.

Concerning this clonotype itself: The junction shows a germline mismatch at one end, possibly a read error. The chain links TRBV4-1 to TRBJ1-2, with a weak D call TRBD1 (6 bases). Per germline, CDR1 MGHRA and CDR2 YSYEKL. The CDR3 sequence is 16 residues long. The CDR3 region is CTSSQEEGRGYYGYTF. The CDR3 DNA is TGCACCAGCAGCCAAGAAGAGGGCAGGGGCTACTATGGCTACACCTTC.

The J gene is TRBJ2-5, the V gene TRBV15; 7 positions agree with TRBD1. V shed 8 bases and J 5 bases; nucleotides not matched to a gene: 8. The CDR3 is made up of 13 amino acids. Per germline, CDR1 LNHNV and CDR2 YYDKDF (reference sequence). The CDR3 coding sequence is TGTGCCACCCAAGACAGGGTGGGGGAGACCCAGTACTTC. Protein product: CATQDRVGETQYF.

V and J are TRBV3-1 and TRBJ2-5; a possible D gene is TRBD2 (6 bases). The J call is in doubt because the DNA end fits TRBJ2-7 better. Germline V gene data show CDR1 as LGHDT and CDR2 as YNNKEL (reference sequence). The CDR3 runs 14 residues. CDR3 DNA sequence: TGTGCCAGCAGCCCTGGACTACTACTCTACGAGCAGTACTTC. It specifies CASSPGLLLYEQYF.

The chain has TRBV7-3 and TRBJ2-3; 9 bases match TRBD1. V dropped 7 bases and J dropped 4; count of bases not matched to a gene: 6. The CDR3 consists of 14 residues. Germline lookup yields CDR1 SGHTA and CDR2 FQGTGA. The CDR3 DNA follows: TGTGCCAGCAACTTCGACAGGGGGTCAGATACGCAGTATTTT. It is translated as CASNFDRGSDTQYF.

This clonotype was seen a few times. The chain joins TRBV20-1 to TRBJ2-5, with TRBD2 as a possible D gene (5 bases). The CDR3 is 15 residues long. Germline V gene sequence: CDR1 DFQATT, CDR2 SNEGSKA (reference sequence). V dropped 3 bases and J dropped 4 bases, with 18 bases sitting between them. The CDR3 protein is CSASGGLLTRETQYF. CDR3 DNA sequence: TGCAGTGCTAGTGGCGGACTCCTAACGCGAGAGACCCAGTACTTC.

The chain carries TRBV11-2 and TRBJ2-7; a possible D gene is TRBD2 (6 bases). V lost 1 base and J lost 6, with 13 bases in between. CDR3 length: 14 amino acids. Germline CDR1 SGHAT, CDR2 FQNNGV. In DNA form, the CDR3 reads TGTGCCAGCAGCTTAGGGGTAGCGGCGGGCGAGCAGTACTTC. Protein: CASSLGVAAGEQYF.

CDR3 nucleotides: TGTGCCAGCAGGCTAGGAAGGCCCGGGACAGGGGGCTGGGGCTACACCTTC. As protein: CASRLGRPGTGGWGYTF. The chain is built from TRBV12-3 or TRBV12-4 and TRBJ1-2, with 12 bases matching TRBD1. The CDR3 is 17 residues long. The junction had 16 bases not matched to a gene; V was cut back by 6 bases and J by 8 bases.

V is TRBV6-2 or TRBV6-3 and J is TRBJ2-3; 10 positions match TRBD2. This CDR3 spans 16 amino acids. V lost 2 bases to trimming and J lost 2 bases; unmatched junction nucleotides: 4. Germline CDR1 is MNHEY and CDR2 is SVGEGT. The CDR3 here is CASSYGLAALTDTQYF. In nucleotides, the CDR3 is TGTGCCAGCAGTTACGGACTAGCGGCCCTCACAGATACGCAGTATTTT.

The gene calls are TRBV25-1 and TRBJ2-1; 11 bases agree with TRBD2. The junction had 7 bases not matched to a gene; V was cut back by 5 bases and J by 4 bases. Germline CDR1 MGHDK, CDR2 SYGVNS. The CDR3 sequence is 16 residues long. CDR3 in amino acids: CASSPPTSGAYNEQFF. The CDR3 DNA follows: TGTGCCAGCAGTCCGCCGACTAGCGGGGCATACAATGAGCAGTTCTTC. Looking up the rest from reference TRBV25-1 and TRBJ2-1 gives the full variable domain: EADIYQTPRYLVIGTGKKITLECSQTMGHDKMYWYQQDPGMELHLIHYSYGVNSTEKGDLSSESTVSRIRTEHFPLTLESARPSHTSQYLCASSPPTSGAYNEQFFGPGTRLTVL.

This chain uses TRBV4-3 with TRBJ2-2; possibly TRBD1 for D (6 bases). There are 14 residues in the CDR3. CDR1 is LGHNA and CDR2 is YSLEER in the germline V gene. Trimming stripped 4 bases from V and 4 bases from J, with 10 bases between. The CDR3 DNA reads as TGCGCCAGCAGCCGATTACAGGGCACCGGGGAGCTGTTTTTT. Amino acid sequence: CASSRLQGTGELFF.

This clonotype showed up just a few times. V and J are TRBV15 and TRBJ2-3; the D gene is possibly TRBD2 (6 bases). Between the trimmed V and J ends, which lost 5 bases and 6 bases, there was a span of 12 bases. Germline V gene data show CDR1 as LNHNV and CDR2 as YYDKDF (reference sequence). There are 13 residues in the CDR3. DNA of the CDR3: TGTGCCACCAGCGGACGGGAGTTGGATACGCAGTATTTT. As protein: CATSGRELDTQYF.

The gene calls are TRBV24-1 and TRBJ2-7; D not resolved. The V gene's germline CDR1 is KGHDR and CDR2 SFDVKD. The V and J ends lost 4 bases and 10 bases respectively, with 19 bases between them. This CDR3 spans 14 amino acids. The chain's CDR3 is CATSDLTDGNIQYF. In nucleotides, the CDR3 is TGTGCCACCAGTGACCTAACGGACGGTAACATACAGTACTTC.

This clonotype turned up a few times. V and J are TRBV4-3 and TRBJ2-5; TRBD1 agrees at 9 bases. Germline trimming cut 0 bases from V and 4 bases from J; bases unmatched to any gene: 6. The CDR3 is made up of 16 amino acids. Germline V lookup: CDR1 LGHNA, CDR2 YSLEER. The CDR3 is CASSQDWGQGGETQYF. In DNA, the CDR3 is TGCGCCAGCAGCCAAGATTGGGGACAGGGTGGAGAGACCCAGTACTTC.